The text below deals with one T cell receptor (beta chain). Its antigen is not identified. This CDR3 is 15 amino acids long. The V segment lost 4 bases and the J segment 5 bases; nucleotides outside the gene matches: 3. Germline CDR1 SGHTA, CDR2 FQGTGA. The entry originates in a study of T-cell memory formation after mild COVID-19. General observations from the study: Day 15 to 85 contracting clones showed balanced CD4/CD8; day 15 to 37 expanders favored CD4+. CD4+ contracting clones were found mainly in CM and EM, and CD8+ ones in EMRA.

TCRdb reprocessed the 5' RACE reads via MiXCR and lists one record per CDR3 protein. Found here are about 130,000 distinct CDR3 sequences, about 6.5% of them singletons; the top ten hold under 2.5%. This chain connects TRBV7-3 to TRBJ1-6, with 9 bases aligning to TRBD1. The sequencing input was PBMCs or a T cell subset sorted from them (not recorded which). This sequence originates from an adult woman who had mild COVID-19 (a few samples of this study predate the infection). Cell type and time point are not known. This CDR3 reads CASSSRTGDNSPLHF. CDR3 nucleotides: TGTGCCAGCAGCTCCCGGACAGGGGATAATTCACCCCTCCACTTT.